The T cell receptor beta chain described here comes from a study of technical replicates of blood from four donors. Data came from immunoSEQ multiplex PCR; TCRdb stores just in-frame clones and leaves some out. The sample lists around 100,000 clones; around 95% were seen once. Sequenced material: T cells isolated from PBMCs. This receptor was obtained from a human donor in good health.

The CDR3 reads CASSSAGSGWEKLFF. The DNA for the CDR3 is TGTGCCAGCAGTTCAGCAGGGTCCGGTTGGGAAAAACTGTTTTTT. The chain employs TRBV27 and TRBJ1-4, with a possible D match to TRBD1 (5 bases). CDR1 MNHEY and CDR2 SMNVEV come from the germline V gene (reference sequence). The CDR3 is made up of 15 amino acids. Trimming took 4 bases from V and 8 from J, leaving 17 bases between them.